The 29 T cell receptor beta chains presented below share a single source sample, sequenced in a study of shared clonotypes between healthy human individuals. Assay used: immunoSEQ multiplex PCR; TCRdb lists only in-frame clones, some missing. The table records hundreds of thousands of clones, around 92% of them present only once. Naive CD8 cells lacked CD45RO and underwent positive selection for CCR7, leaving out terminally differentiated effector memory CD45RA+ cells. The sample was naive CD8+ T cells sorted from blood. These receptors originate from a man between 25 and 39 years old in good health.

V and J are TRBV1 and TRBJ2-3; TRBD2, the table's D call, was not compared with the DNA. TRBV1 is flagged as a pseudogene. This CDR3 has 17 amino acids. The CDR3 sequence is CTSSHAQAGVGPYTQYF. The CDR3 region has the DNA TGCACCAGCAGCCATGCCCAAGCGGGAGTTGGGCCGTATACGCAGTATTTT.

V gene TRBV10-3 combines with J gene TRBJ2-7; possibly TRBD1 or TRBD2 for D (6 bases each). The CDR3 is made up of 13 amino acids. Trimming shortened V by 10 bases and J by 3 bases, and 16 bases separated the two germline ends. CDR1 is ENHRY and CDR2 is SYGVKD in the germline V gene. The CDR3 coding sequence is TGTGCCACCATGGGGGGCAAGAACTACGAGCAGTACTTC. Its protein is CATMGGKNYEQYF.

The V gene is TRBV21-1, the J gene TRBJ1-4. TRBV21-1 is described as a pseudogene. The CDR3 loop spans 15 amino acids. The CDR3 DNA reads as TGTGCCAGCAGCAAAGGGAAGAGGGGAAATGAAAAACTGTTTTTT. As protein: CASSKGKRGNEKLFF.

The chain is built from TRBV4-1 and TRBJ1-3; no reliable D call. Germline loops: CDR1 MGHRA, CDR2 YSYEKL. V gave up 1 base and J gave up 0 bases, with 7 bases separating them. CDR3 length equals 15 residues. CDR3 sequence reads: CASSQAILSGNTIYF. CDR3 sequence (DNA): TGCGCCAGCAGCCAAGCAATACTCTCTGGAAACACCATATATTTT.

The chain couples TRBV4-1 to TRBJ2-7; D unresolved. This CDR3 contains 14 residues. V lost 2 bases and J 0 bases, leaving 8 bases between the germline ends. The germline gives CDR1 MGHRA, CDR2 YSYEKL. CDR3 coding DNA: TGCGCCAGCAGCCAATTGCTGAACTCCTACGAGCAGTACTTC. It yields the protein CASSQLLNSYEQYF.

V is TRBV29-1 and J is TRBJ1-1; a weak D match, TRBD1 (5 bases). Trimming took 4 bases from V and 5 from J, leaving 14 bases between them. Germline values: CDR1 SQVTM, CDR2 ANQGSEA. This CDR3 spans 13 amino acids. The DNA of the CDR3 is TGCAGCGTTGGCGGCAGGGCGAGGACTGAAGCTTTCTTT. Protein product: CSVGGRARTEAFF. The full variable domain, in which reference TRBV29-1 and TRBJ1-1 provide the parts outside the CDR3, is SAVISQKPSRDICQRGTSLTIQCQVDSQVTMMFWYRQQPGQSLTLIATANQGSEATYESGFVIDKFPISRPNLTFSTLTVSNMSPEDSSIYLCSVGGRARTEAFFGQGTRLTVV.

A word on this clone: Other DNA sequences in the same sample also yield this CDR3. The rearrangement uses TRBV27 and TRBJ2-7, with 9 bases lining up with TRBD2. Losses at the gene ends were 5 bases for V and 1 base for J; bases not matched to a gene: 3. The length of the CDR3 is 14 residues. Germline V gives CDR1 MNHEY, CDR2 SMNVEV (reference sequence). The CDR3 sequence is CASSLSGGSYEQYF. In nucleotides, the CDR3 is TGTGCCAGCAGTCTTAGCGGGGGTTCCTACGAGCAGTACTTC.

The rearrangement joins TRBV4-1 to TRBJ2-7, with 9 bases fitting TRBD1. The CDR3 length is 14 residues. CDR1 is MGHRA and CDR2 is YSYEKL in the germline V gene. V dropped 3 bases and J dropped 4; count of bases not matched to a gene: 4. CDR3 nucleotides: TGCGCCAGCAGCCAGTGGACAGGGGAATACGAGCAGTACTTC. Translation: CASSQWTGEYEQYF.

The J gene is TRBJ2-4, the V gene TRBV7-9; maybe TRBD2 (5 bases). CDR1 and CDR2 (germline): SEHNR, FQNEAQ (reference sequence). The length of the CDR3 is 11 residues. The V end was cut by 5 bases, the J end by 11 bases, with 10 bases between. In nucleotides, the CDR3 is TGTGCCAGCAGCGGCCGGGATTTTCAGTACTTC. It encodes CASSGRDFQYF.

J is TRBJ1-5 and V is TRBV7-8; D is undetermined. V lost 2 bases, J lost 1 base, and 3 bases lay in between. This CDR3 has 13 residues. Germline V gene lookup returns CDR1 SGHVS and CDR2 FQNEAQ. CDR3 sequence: CASSLLSNQPQHF. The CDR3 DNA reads TGTGCCAGCAGCTTATTAAGCAATCAGCCCCAGCATTTT.

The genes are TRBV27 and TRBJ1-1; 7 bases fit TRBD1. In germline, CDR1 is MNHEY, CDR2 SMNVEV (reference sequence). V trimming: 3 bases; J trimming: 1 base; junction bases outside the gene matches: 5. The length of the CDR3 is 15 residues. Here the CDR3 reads CASSFATGPNTEAFF. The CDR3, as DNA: TGTGCCAGCAGTTTCGCGACAGGGCCGAACACTGAAGCTTTCTTT.

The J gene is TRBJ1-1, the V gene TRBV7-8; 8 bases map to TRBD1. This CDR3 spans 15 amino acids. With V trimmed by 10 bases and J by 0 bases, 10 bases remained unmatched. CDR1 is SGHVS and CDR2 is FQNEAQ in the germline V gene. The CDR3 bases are TGTGCCACCGGAGACAGGGGCCGAATGAACACTGAAGCTTTCTTT. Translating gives CATGDRGRMNTEAFF.

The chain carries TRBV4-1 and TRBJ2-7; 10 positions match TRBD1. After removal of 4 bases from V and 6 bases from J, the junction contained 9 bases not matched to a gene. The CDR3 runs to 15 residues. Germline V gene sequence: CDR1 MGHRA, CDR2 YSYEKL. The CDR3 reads CASSRRQGASIEQYF. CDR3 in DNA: TGCGCCAGCAGCCGTAGACAGGGGGCTTCGATCGAGCAGTACTTC.

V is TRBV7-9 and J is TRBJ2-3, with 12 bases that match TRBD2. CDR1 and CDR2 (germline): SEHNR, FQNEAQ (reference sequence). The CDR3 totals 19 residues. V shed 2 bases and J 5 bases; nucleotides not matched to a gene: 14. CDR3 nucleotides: TGTGCCAGCAGCTTAAGCGCGGCCCCTAGCGGGAGGGCCAGAGATACGCAGTATTTT. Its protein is CASSLSAAPSGRARDTQYF.

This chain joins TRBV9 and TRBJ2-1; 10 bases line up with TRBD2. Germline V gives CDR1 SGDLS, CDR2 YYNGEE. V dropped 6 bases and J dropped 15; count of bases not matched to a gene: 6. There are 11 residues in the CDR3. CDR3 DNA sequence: TGTGCCAGCAACCAGCGGGAGGGCCTGTTCTTC. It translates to CASNQREGLFF.

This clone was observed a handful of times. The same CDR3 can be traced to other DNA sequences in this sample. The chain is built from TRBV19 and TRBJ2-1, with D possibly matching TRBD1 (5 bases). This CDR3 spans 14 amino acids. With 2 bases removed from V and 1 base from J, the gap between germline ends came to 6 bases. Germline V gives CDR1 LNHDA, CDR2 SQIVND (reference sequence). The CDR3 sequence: CASSIRGSYNEQFF. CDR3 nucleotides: TGTGCCAGTAGTATAAGGGGTTCCTACAATGAGCAGTTCTTC.

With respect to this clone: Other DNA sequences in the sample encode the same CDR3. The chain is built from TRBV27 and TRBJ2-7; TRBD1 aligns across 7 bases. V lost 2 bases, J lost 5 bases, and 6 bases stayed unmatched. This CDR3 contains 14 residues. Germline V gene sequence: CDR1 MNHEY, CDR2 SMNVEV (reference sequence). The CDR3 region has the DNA TGTGCCAGCAGTTTAGGTACAGGGGTCCACGAGCAGTACTTC. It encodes CASSLGTGVHEQYF.

As DNA, the CDR3 is TGTGCCAGCAGCGTGGGGGAAGCTTTCTTT. Translation: CASSVGEAFF. The J gene is TRBJ1-1, the V gene TRBV2, with D unresolved. Looked up from germline, CDR1 is SNHLY and CDR2 is FYNNEI. Trimming took off 6 bases at V and 8 bases at J, with 7 bases between the two ends. There are 10 residues in the CDR3. The whole variable domain, filled in from reference TRBV2 and TRBJ1-1, reads EPEVTQTPSHQVTQMGQEVILRCVPISNHLYFYWYRQILGQKVEFLVSFYNNEISEKSEIFDDQFSVERPDGSNFTLKIRSTKLEDSAMYFCASSVGEAFFGQGTRLTVV.

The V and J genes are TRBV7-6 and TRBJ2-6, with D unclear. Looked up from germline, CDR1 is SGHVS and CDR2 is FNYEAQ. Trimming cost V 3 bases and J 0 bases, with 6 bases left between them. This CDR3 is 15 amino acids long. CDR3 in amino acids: CASSFDDSGANVLTF. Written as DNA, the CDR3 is TGTGCCAGCAGCTTCGACGACTCTGGGGCCAACGTCCTGACTTTC.

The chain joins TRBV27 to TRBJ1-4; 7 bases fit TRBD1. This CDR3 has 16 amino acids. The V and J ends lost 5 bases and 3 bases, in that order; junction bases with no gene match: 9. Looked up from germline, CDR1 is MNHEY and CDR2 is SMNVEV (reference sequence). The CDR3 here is CASSPRRGRPNEKLFF. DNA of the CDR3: TGTGCCAGCAGTCCGCGTAGGGGGCGACCTAATGAAAAACTGTTTTTT.

CDR3 protein: CASRTGESYEQYF. The CDR3 DNA is TGTGCCAGTAGGACAGGGGAGAGCTACGAGCAGTACTTC. The chain links TRBV7-8 to TRBJ2-7; TRBD1 matches at 9 bases. In germline, CDR1 is SGHVS, CDR2 FQNEAQ. Trimming took 9 bases from V and 3 from J; bases not matched to a gene: 6. The CDR3 loop spans 13 amino acids.

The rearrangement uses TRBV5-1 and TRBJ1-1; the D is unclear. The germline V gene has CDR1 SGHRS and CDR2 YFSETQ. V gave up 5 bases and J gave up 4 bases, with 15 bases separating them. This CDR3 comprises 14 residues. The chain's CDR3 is CASRTGVEATEAFF. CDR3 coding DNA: TGCGCCAGCAGGACCGGGGTCGAAGCCACTGAAGCTTTCTTT. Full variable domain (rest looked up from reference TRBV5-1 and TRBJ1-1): KAGVTQTPRYLIKTRGQQVTLSCSPISGHRSVSWYQQTPGQGLQFLFEYFSETQRNKGNFPGRFSGRQFSNSRSEMNVSTLELGDSALYLCASRTGVEATEAFFGQGTRLTVV.

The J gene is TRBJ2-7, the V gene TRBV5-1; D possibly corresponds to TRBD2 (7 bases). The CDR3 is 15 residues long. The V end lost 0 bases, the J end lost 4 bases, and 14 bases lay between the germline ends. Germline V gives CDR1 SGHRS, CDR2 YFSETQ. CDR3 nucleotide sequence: TGCGCCAGCAGCTTGGCCCGGGGGGCTGGGTACGAGCAGTACTTC. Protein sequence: CASSLARGAGYEQYF.

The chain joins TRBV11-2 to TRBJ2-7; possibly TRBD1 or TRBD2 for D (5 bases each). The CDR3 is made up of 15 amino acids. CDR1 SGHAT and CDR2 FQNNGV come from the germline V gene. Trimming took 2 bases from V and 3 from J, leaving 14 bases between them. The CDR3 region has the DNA TGTGCCAGCAGCTTAACCCCGGGACGGATCTACGAGCAGTACTTC. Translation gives CASSLTPGRIYEQYF.

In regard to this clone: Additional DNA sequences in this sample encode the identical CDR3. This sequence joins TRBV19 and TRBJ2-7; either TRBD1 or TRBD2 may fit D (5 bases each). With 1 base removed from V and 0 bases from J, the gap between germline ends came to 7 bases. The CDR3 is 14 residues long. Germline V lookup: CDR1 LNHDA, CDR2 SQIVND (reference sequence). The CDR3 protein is CASSIAGASYEQYF. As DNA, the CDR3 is TGTGCCAGTAGTATAGCCGGGGCCTCCTACGAGCAGTACTTC.

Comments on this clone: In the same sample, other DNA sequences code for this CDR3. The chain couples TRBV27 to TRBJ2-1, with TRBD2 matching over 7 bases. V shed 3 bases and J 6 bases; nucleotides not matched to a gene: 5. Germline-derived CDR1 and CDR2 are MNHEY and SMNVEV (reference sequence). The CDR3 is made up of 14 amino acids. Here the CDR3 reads CASSLAGAGNEQFF. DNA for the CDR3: TGTGCCAGCAGTTTGGCGGGAGCGGGCAATGAGCAGTTCTTC.

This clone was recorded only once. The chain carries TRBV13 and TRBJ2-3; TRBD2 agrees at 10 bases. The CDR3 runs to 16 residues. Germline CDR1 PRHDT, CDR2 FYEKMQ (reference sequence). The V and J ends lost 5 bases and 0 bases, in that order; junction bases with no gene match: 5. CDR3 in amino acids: CASSTRTSGSTDTQYF. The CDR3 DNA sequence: TGTGCCAGCAGCACTCGGACTAGCGGAAGCACAGATACGCAGTATTTT.

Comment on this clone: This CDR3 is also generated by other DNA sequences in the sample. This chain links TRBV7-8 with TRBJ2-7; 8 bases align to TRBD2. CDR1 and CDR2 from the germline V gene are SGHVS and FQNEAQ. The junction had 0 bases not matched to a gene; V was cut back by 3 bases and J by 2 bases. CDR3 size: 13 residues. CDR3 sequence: CASSLGLAYEQYF. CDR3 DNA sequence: TGTGCCAGCAGCTTGGGACTAGCCTACGAGCAGTACTTC.

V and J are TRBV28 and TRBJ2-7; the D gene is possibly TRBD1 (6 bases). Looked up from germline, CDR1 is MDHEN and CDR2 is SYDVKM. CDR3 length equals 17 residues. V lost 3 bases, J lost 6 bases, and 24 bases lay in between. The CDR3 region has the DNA TGTGCCAGCAGTTTCCCGTACCGGTCCACAGGGTTTTCCGAGCAGTACTTC. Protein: CASSFPYRSTGFSEQYF.